This TCR beta chain appears in the sequencing data of a study of PD-L1 blockade in urothelial cancer. In the study overall: Blood analysis occurred 3 weeks (second dose) and 6 weeks after treatment start. Specimens of blood held a median count of roughly 150,000 T cells.

Comments on this clone: Its target is not known.

Time point described: peripheral blood 6 weeks after treatment start. CDR3 length: 19 residues. The germline V gene has CDR1 SGDLS and CDR2 YYNGEE. Trimming left V 2 bases short and J 0 bases short, with 21 bases between. Study results and caveats: Pretreatment clonality of the blood TCR repertoire below the median was predictive of superior survival. Tumor-linked clones in blood grew more by 3 weeks in durable-benefit patients.

Produced via immunoSEQ multiplex PCR; TCRdb's table is partial and in-frame only. This sample carries roughly 100,000 clones, over 80% of them seen once, and the ten largest clones take under 9.5%. The sample here was PBMCs, taken around atezolizumab (anti-PD-L1) treatment. V gene TRBV9 combines with J gene TRBJ2-1; perhaps TRBD1 as D (6 bases). This TCR was sampled from a man between 70 and 80 years old with urothelial cancer. The CDR3 region is CASSVQARTEKFSYNEQFF. CDR3 DNA sequence: TGTGCCAGCAGCGTCCAAGCCAGGACAGAAAAATTCTCCTACAATGAGCAGTTCTTC.